This entry lists 28 T cell receptor beta chains sequenced from one sample in a study of T-cell memory formation after mild COVID-19. From the 5' RACE reads, TCRdb called clonotypes with MiXCR, one entry per CDR3 protein. The table shows around 500,000 distinct CDR3 sequences, with 15% to 20% occurring only once. Sequenced input: PBMCs or a T cell subset sorted from them (not recorded which). These receptors came from an adult woman who had mild COVID-19 (a few samples of this study predate the infection). Cell type and time point are not known.

The chain uses TRBV6-5 and TRBJ2-2; D unclear. Trimming took 8 bases from V and 0 from J, leaving 16 bases between them. The CDR3 runs 16 residues. Germline V lookup: CDR1 MNHEY, CDR2 SVGAGI. CDR3 bases: TGTGCCAGCCCTCAACCTCCTGGGACGAACACCGGGGAGCTGTTTTTT. Protein product: CASPQPPGTNTGELFF.

This clonotype was found a few times. This chain links TRBV7-2 with TRBJ2-1; D may be TRBD2 (6 bases). CDR1 is SGHTA, CDR2 FQGNSA, per germline. The CDR3 is 14 residues long. Trimming took off 3 bases at V and 7 bases at J, with 13 bases between the two ends. The CDR3 loop reads CASSLAPGRNEQFF. The CDR3 DNA reads TGTGCCAGCAGCTTGGCCCCAGGGAGGAATGAGCAGTTCTTC.

This clonotype was observed a handful of times. The chain has TRBV7-6 and TRBJ2-3, with D possibly being TRBD2 (6 bases). The germline V and J ends were trimmed by 5 bases and 2 bases, with 14 bases remaining between them. Germline V CDR1 and CDR2: SGHVS, FNYEAQ. This CDR3 is 15 amino acids long. This CDR3 is CASSVTGLYTDTQYF. CDR3 coding DNA: TGTGCCAGCAGCGTTACGGGACTCTACACAGATACGCAGTATTTT.

The V gene is TRBV19, the J gene TRBJ2-4; 10 bases line up with TRBD2. The CDR3 has 18 residues. Germline loops: CDR1 LNHDA, CDR2 SQIVND (reference sequence). J gave up 0 bases and V 3 bases, and 8 bases lay outside the gene matches. CDR3 protein: CASSIISGGTSAKNIQYF. The CDR3 nucleotides read TGTGCCAGTAGTATTATTAGCGGGGGGACATCAGCCAAAAACATTCAGTACTTC.

The genes are TRBV7-9 and TRBJ2-7, with D unresolved. The V end lost 5 bases, the J end lost 0 bases, and 14 bases lay between the germline ends. This CDR3 spans 15 amino acids. The germline V gene encodes CDR1 SEHNR and CDR2 FQNEAQ (reference sequence). The CDR3: CASSADESISYEQYF. The CDR3 DNA reads TGTGCCAGCAGCGCAGACGAAAGTATCTCCTACGAGCAGTACTTC.

This clonotype was observed a few times. The J gene is TRBJ2-2, the V gene TRBV5-6; the D gene is possibly TRBD2 (6 bases). This CDR3 region has 14 residues. The germline gives CDR1 SGHDT, CDR2 YYEEEE. V lost 0 bases, J lost 8 bases, and 11 bases lay in between. The CDR3, as DNA: TGTGCCAGCAGCTTGGTTTCCGGAGGGGGGGAGCTGTTTTTT. It yields the protein CASSLVSGGGELFF.

The chain has TRBV5-5 and TRBJ1-2; 12 nucleotides match TRBD1. Germline CDR1 reads SGHKS; CDR2 reads YYEKEE (reference sequence). The CDR3 covers 15 residues. V was pared by 5 bases and J by 7 bases, with 9 bases of the junction left unmatched. CDR3 protein: CASREGTGGPCGYTF. As DNA, the CDR3 is TGTGCCAGCAGAGAGGGGACAGGGGGCCCGTGTGGCTACACCTTC.

The rearrangement links TRBV27 to TRBJ1-1; D is perhaps TRBD1 (5 bases). CDR1 MNHEY and CDR2 SMNVEV come from the germline V gene (reference sequence). V was trimmed by 0 bases and J by 0 bases, leaving 8 bases between them. The CDR3 is 15 residues long. The CDR3 DNA sequence: TGTGCCAGCAGTTTATCGTCAGGGCTGAACACTGAAGCTTTCTTT. Protein product: CASSLSSGLNTEAFF.

The V gene is TRBV23-1, the J gene TRBJ1-1; the match to TRBD1 covers 7 bases. TRBV23-1 is an open reading frame whose function is uncertain. V was clipped by 2 bases and J by 0 bases; unmatched bases: 12. CDR3 length: 18 amino acids. This CDR3 is CASSQQGVQPSLNTEAFF. CDR3 coding DNA: TGCGCCAGCAGTCAACAGGGGGTACAGCCTTCCTTGAACACTGAAGCTTTCTTT.

The CDR3 region has the DNA TGTGCCAGCAGCGTTGACAGGGAGGGGAACTATGGCTACACCTTC. Its protein is CASSVDREGNYGYTF. The V and J genes are TRBV9 and TRBJ1-2; 7 bases are a match to TRBD1. V lost 2 bases to trimming and J lost 2 bases; unmatched junction nucleotides: 6. In germline, CDR1 is SGDLS, CDR2 YYNGEE. This CDR3 is 15 amino acids long. Based on the CDR3 plus reference TRBV9 and TRBJ1-2, the full variable domain is DSGVTQTPKHLITATGQRVTLRCSPRSGDLSVYWYQQSLDQGLQFLIQYYNGEERAKGNILERFSAQQFPDLHSELNLSSLELGDSALYFCASSVDREGNYGYTFGSGTRLTVV.

This clonotype was counted at least ten times. The J gene is TRBJ1-1, the V gene TRBV7-3; 8 positions agree with TRBD1. The CDR3 is 14 residues long. CDR1 and CDR2 (germline): SGHTA, FQGTGA. V gave up 2 bases and J gave up 7 bases; unmatched junction bases: 6. CDR3 region: CASSLQGADLEAFF. The CDR3 DNA is TGTGCCAGCAGCTTACAGGGGGCGGACCTTGAAGCTTTCTTT. Full variable domain (remainder filled in from reference TRBV7-3 and TRBJ1-1): GAGVSQTPSNKVTEKGKYVELRCDPISGHTALYWYRQSLGQGPEFLIYFQGTGAADDSGLPNDRFFAVRPEGSVSTLKIQRTERGDSAVYLCASSLQGADLEAFFGQGTRLTVV.

This sequence joins TRBV5-1 and TRBJ2-2; D remains ambiguous. V was shortened by 0 bases and J by 6 bases, with 18 bases between the two germline ends. The CDR3 has 17 residues. Per the germline V gene, CDR1 is SGHRS and CDR2 is YFSETQ. The CDR3 coding sequence is TGCGCCAGCAGCTTGGTTCCACTCACTGTAATCCCCGGGGAGCTGTTTTTT. Its translation is CASSLVPLTVIPGELFF. The entire variable domain, with the rest obtained from reference TRBV5-1 and TRBJ2-2, is as follows: KAGVTQTPRYLIKTRGQQVTLSCSPISGHRSVSWYQQTPGQGLQFLFEYFSETQRNKGNFPGRFSGRQFSNSRSEMNVSTLELGDSALYLCASSLVPLTVIPGELFFGEGSRLTVL.

The table lists this clonotype with a few counts. The chain employs TRBV15 and TRBJ2-1, with TRBD2 identical over 8 bases. Germline trimming cut 2 bases from V and 9 bases from J; bases unmatched to any gene: 9. CDR1 and CDR2 (germline): LNHNV, YYDKDF (reference sequence). CDR3 size: 15 residues. The CDR3 loop is CATSRTSGSVSEQFF. The CDR3 DNA is TGTGCCACCAGCAGAACCAGCGGGAGCGTAAGTGAGCAGTTCTTC.

This clonotype was observed at least ten times. The J gene is TRBJ2-7, the V gene TRBV7-2, with a possible D match to TRBD2 (5 bases). Germline CDR1 and CDR2: SGHTA and FQGNSA. CDR3 length equals 15 residues. V dropped 5 bases and J dropped 0 bases, with 14 bases sitting between them. CDR3 sequence reads: CASSPGGLSSYEQYF. The CDR3 DNA reads TGTGCCAGCAGCCCCGGCGGGCTGAGCTCCTACGAGCAGTACTTC. Supplemented by reference TRBV7-2 and TRBJ2-7, the full variable domain reads GAGVSQSPSNKVTEKGKDVELRCDPISGHTALYWYRQSLGQGLEFLIYFQGNSAPDKSGLPSDRFSAERTGGSVSTLTIQRTQQEDSAVYLCASSPGGLSSYEQYFGPGTRLTVT.

CDR3 in amino acids: CASSQGGSGFMNSPLHF. The CDR3 DNA is TGTGCCAGCAGCCAAGGGGGGAGTGGGTTTATGAATTCACCCCTCCACTTT. The chain is built from TRBV3-1 and TRBJ1-6; the D gene is possibly TRBD1 (5 bases). Germline V gives CDR1 LGHDT, CDR2 YNNKEL (reference sequence). Trimming took 1 base from V and 7 from J, leaving 17 bases between them. The CDR3 has 17 amino acids. The whole variable domain, remainder taken from reference TRBV3-1 and TRBJ1-6, is DTAVSQTPKYLVTQMGNDKSIKCEQNLGHDTMYWYKQDSKKFLKIMFSYNNKELIINETVPNRFSPKSPDKAHLNLHINSLELGDSAVYFCASSQGGSGFMNSPLHFGNGTRLTVT.

A few counts support this clonotype. The chain recombines TRBV5-6 with TRBJ2-7; D is perhaps TRBD2 (6 bases). Germline lookup yields CDR1 SGHDT and CDR2 YYEEEE. This CDR3 is built from 14 residues. V was pared by 2 bases and J by 4 bases, with 13 bases between. The chain's CDR3 is CASSFGSWDYEQYF. Here the CDR3 DNA reads TGTGCCAGCAGCTTCGGGAGTTGGGATTACGAGCAGTACTTC.

This clonotype showed up just a few times. The chain joins TRBV4-1 to TRBJ2-1; weak D call: TRBD2 (6 bases). V gave up 6 bases and J gave up 0 bases, with 12 bases separating them. This CDR3 spans 15 amino acids. CDR1 and CDR2 from the germline V gene are MGHRA and YSYEKL. CDR3 protein: CASRGGTGSYNEQFF. In nucleotides, the CDR3 is TGCGCCAGCAGGGGGGGTACGGGCTCCTACAATGAGCAGTTCTTC.

This clonotype has just one count. The CDR3 bases are TGTGCCAGCAGCTCCACTCGGGGGGGCGGCAATCAGCCCCAGCATTTT. Encoded protein: CASSSTRGGGNQPQHF. The chain combines TRBV7-9 with TRBJ1-5; D is perhaps TRBD1 (6 bases). CDR1 SEHNR and CDR2 FQNEAQ come from the germline V gene (reference sequence). Trimming cost V 4 bases and J 2 bases, with 15 bases left between them. This CDR3 is 16 amino acids long.

This clonotype has just a few counts. V is TRBV5-1 and J is TRBJ2-1, with 10 bases that match TRBD2. Per the germline V gene, CDR1 is SGHRS and CDR2 is YFSETQ. J gave up 10 bases and V 0 bases, and 7 bases lay outside the gene matches. The CDR3 is 15 amino acids. CDR3 DNA sequence: TGCGCCAGCAGCTTGGGCCGGACTAGCGGTTTAGAGCAGTTCTTC. Its protein is CASSLGRTSGLEQFF.

The chain carries TRBV12-3 or TRBV12-4 and TRBJ2-7; 9 bases match TRBD2. V shed 6 bases, J shed 6 bases, and the junction held 12 bases outside the gene matches. This CDR3 is 15 amino acids long. The CDR3 spells CASSPIGGRASEQYF. CDR3 nucleotide sequence: TGTGCCAGCAGCCCCATTGGCGGGAGGGCCTCCGAGCAGTACTTC.

This clonotype was recorded a few times. The genes are TRBV30 and TRBJ2-1; TRBD2 agrees at 9 bases. Germline V CDR1 and CDR2: GTSNPN, SVGIG (reference sequence). The ends lost 3 bases at V and 3 bases at J; junction bases unmatched: 9. CDR3 size: 16 residues. This CDR3 reads CAWSGLAGVFYNEQFF. In nucleotides, the CDR3 is TGTGCCTGGAGCGGCTTAGCGGGAGTTTTCTACAATGAGCAGTTCTTC.

This clonotype was seen a few times. The rearrangement joins TRBV7-9 to TRBJ2-6, with D perhaps being TRBD1 or TRBD2 (5 bases each). The germline V gene has CDR1 SEHNR and CDR2 FQNEAQ (reference sequence). Deletions cut 5 bases from V and 0 bases from J, with 20 bases between. This CDR3 is 19 amino acids long. CDR3 in amino acids: CASSEGSAGPASGANVLTF. The DNA for the CDR3 is TGTGCCAGCAGCGAGGGGTCGGCAGGACCAGCCTCTGGGGCCAACGTCCTGACTTTC.

This clonotype was seen only a few times. This rearrangement joins TRBV5-1 to TRBJ2-5, with 9 bases that match TRBD2. The V segment lost 0 bases and the J segment 1 base; nucleotides outside the gene matches: 10. Germline-derived CDR1 and CDR2 are SGHRS and YFSETQ. This CDR3 region has 18 residues. DNA for the CDR3: TGCGCCAGCAGCTTGGTATGGCTAGCGGGAAGTCGCCAAGAGACCCAGTACTTC. Protein: CASSLVWLAGSRQETQYF. The variable domain in full, with the rest retrieved from reference TRBV5-1 and TRBJ2-5, is KAGVTQTPRYLIKTRGQQVTLSCSPISGHRSVSWYQQTPGQGLQFLFEYFSETQRNKGNFPGRFSGRQFSNSRSEMNVSTLELGDSALYLCASSLVWLAGSRQETQYFGPGTRLLVL.

The rearrangement joins TRBV18 to TRBJ2-6; D ambiguous. CDR1 and CDR2 (germline): KGHSH, LQKENI. V dropped 0 bases and J dropped 4 bases, with 10 bases sitting between them. The CDR3 loop spans 16 amino acids. CDR3 loop: CASSPPEPPGANVLTF. CDR3 DNA sequence: TGTGCCAGCTCACCACCGGAGCCTCCGGGGGCCAACGTCCTGACTTTC.

The rearrangement links TRBV4-1 to TRBJ2-7; 11 nucleotides match TRBD2. Trimming cost V 4 bases and J 2 bases; bases outside gene matches: 4. CDR3 length: 15 amino acids. CDR1 and CDR2 from the germline V gene are MGHRA and YSYEKL. The CDR3 bases are TGCGCCAGCAGCCCTGGGACTAGCGGCCCCTACGAGCAGTACTTC. It codes for CASSPGTSGPYEQYF.

This clonotype was observed once. This rearrangement joins TRBV18 to TRBJ1-5; 9 nucleotides align to TRBD1. The ends lost 4 bases at V and 4 bases at J; junction bases unmatched: 11. The length of the CDR3 is 17 residues. Looked up from germline, CDR1 is KGHSH and CDR2 is LQKENI. CDR3 loop: CASSQDRGTPRNQPQHF. The CDR3 nucleotides read TGTGCCAGCTCACAGGACAGGGGCACCCCTAGGAATCAGCCCCAGCATTTT.

V usage is TRBV2 and J usage is TRBJ2-1; D is ambiguous. Trimming removed 2 bases from V and 0 bases from J, with 20 bases in between. CDR1 is SNHLY and CDR2 is FYNNEI in the germline V gene. The CDR3 has 19 amino acids. CDR3 nucleotides: TGTGCCAGCAGTGAATCTCGTTGGCCCCGTTACGACTCCTACAATGAGCAGTTCTTC. As protein: CASSESRWPRYDSYNEQFF.

This clonotype was picked up a small number of times. The V call is TRBV5-5, the J call TRBJ2-2; perhaps TRBD1 as D (5 bases). V was cut by 2 bases and J by 1 base, with 9 bases left in between. The CDR3 length is 15 residues. Germline assignment: CDR1 SGHKS and CDR2 YYEKEE (reference sequence). CDR3: CASSLGHENTGELFF. For the CDR3, the DNA is TGTGCCAGCAGCTTAGGACACGAGAACACCGGGGAGCTGTTTTTT.